This T cell receptor (beta chain) is drawn from a study of cytomegalovirus exposure and HLA in healthy donors. The PCR made use of 60 Vbeta and 13 Jbeta primers. TCRdb's table, derived via immunoSEQ multiplex PCR, lists solely in-frame clones and lacks some. The sample shows under 200,000 clones, more than 65% of them seen only once. Comment on this clone: The antigen is undetermined.

This CDR3 has 15 amino acids. Germline V gene sequence: CDR1 SNHLY, CDR2 FYNNEI. V lost 7 bases, J lost 5 bases, and 7 bases stayed unmatched. Study-level findings and limits: Among immune exposure information, only CMV serostatus was available. The classifier was said to identify cytomegalovirus status with high specificity and sensitivity. Some segments of the V type, notably TRBV6-2 and TRBV6-3, were excluded as indistinguishable.

The chain links TRBV2 to TRBJ2-1, with 11 bases that match TRBD2. This clonotype was sampled from a man aged 35 to 55 in good health and CMV-seropositive. The sample was PBMCs. The CDR3 nucleotides read TGTGCCAGCAACTTAGCGGGGGGGCCGAACAATGAGCAGTTCTTC. Translating it yields CASNLAGGPNNEQFF.